Given below is one T cell receptor beta chain in context. The antigen is not known. This specimen comes from a study of cytomegalovirus exposure and HLA in healthy donors. The PCR had 60 Vbeta and 13 Jbeta primers. TCRdb's table, derived via immunoSEQ multiplex PCR, lists solely in-frame clones and lacks some. Here the sample spans about 200,000 clones, 75% to 80% being singletons. Overall study results and limits: Highly shared sequence variants in one cluster were likely a sequencing artifact. A list of 150 to 200 TCR beta chains associated with cytomegalovirus was given. Association of 16,951 TCR beta sequences with HLA alleles was found at 0.05 false discovery rate in a later analysis.

Trimming shortened V by 2 bases and J by 10 bases, and 19 bases separated the two germline ends. The CDR3 has 15 amino acids. Germline CDR1 is MNHNY and CDR2 is SVGAGI (reference sequence). This TCR was recovered from a male donor in good health and CMV-seronegative. The chain is built from TRBV6-6 and TRBJ2-3; no clear D gene. Sequences were obtained from PBMCs. The CDR3 sequence: CASSYDRGGIAAQYF. The CDR3, as DNA: TGTGCCAGCAGTTACGATCGAGGTGGAATTGCGGCGCAGTATTTT.